The entry below gives a single T cell receptor (beta chain) sequence along with its context. The antigen is not known. The sample belongs to a study of T-cell memory formation after mild COVID-19. Broader study findings: Contracting CD4+ clones lay largely in CM and EM, with CD8+ ones residing in EMRA. There was a balanced CD4/CD8 profile in clones contracting day 15 to 85, and later expanders leaned CD4+.

From 5'RACE with constant-segment primers came TCR alpha and TCR beta cDNA libraries that carried sample barcodes and UMIs. TCRdb re-called the 5' RACE reads through MiXCR, storing one row per CDR3 protein. The sample gives about 270,000 distinct CDR3 sequences, 15% to 20% of which show up once; less than 30% is in the top ten. This clonotype was sampled from a man aged 18 to 30 who had mild COVID-19 (a few samples of this study predate the infection). Cell type and time point are not known. Input material: PBMCs or a T cell subset sorted from them (not recorded which).

CDR3 loop: CATSDLGSGRNNEQFF. CDR3 coding DNA: TGTGCCACCAGTGATTTAGGCAGTGGGAGGAACAATGAGCAGTTCTTC. The chain carries TRBV24-1 and TRBJ2-1, with D possibly matching TRBD2 (6 bases). The CDR3 sequence is 16 residues long. Germline V lookup: CDR1 KGHDR, CDR2 SFDVKD. The V end was cut by 1 base, the J end by 5 bases, with 14 bases between.